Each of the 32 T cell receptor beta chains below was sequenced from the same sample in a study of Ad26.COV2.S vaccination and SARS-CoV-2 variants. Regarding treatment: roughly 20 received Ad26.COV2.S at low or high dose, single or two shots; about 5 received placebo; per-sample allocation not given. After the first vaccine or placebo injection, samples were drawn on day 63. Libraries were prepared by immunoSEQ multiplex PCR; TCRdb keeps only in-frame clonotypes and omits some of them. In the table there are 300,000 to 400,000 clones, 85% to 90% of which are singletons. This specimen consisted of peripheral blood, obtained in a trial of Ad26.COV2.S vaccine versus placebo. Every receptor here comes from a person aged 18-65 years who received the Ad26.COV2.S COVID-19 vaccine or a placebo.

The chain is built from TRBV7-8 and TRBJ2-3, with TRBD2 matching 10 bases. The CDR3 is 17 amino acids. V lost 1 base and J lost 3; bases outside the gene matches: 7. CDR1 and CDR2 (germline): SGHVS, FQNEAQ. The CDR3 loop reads CASSLDSLAGRTDTQYF. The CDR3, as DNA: TGTGCCAGCAGCTTAGACTCACTAGCGGGAAGGACAGATACGCAGTATTTT.

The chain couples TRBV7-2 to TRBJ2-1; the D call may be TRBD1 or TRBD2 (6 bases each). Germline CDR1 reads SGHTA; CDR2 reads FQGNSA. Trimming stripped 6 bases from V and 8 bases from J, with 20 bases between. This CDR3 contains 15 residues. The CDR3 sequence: CASRPTGLGGDEQFF. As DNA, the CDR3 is TGTGCCAGCAGGCCAACAGGGCTGGGCGGGGATGAGCAGTTCTTC.

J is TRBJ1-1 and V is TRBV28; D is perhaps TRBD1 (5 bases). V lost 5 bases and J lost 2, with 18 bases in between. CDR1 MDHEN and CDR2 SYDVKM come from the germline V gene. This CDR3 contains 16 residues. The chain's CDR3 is CASSPGGVRPNTEAFF. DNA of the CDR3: TGTGCCAGCAGTCCCGGGGGGGTCAGACCTAACACTGAAGCTTTCTTT.

CDR3 nucleotides: TGTGCCAGTAGTACAGGGACAGGGCTCTCTTACAATGAGCAGTTCTTC. Translating gives CASSTGTGLSYNEQFF. The J gene is TRBJ2-1, the V gene TRBV19; 9 bases align to TRBD1. This CDR3 region has 16 residues. Germline-derived CDR1 and CDR2 are LNHDA and SQIVND (reference sequence). V shed 4 bases and J 4 bases; nucleotides not matched to a gene: 8.

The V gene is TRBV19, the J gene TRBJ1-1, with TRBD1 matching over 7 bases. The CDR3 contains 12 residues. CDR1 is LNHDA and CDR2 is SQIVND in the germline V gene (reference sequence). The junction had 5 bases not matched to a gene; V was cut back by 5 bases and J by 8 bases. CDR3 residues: CASSSGTAEAFF. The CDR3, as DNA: TGTGCCAGTAGTTCCGGGACAGCAGAAGCTTTCTTT.

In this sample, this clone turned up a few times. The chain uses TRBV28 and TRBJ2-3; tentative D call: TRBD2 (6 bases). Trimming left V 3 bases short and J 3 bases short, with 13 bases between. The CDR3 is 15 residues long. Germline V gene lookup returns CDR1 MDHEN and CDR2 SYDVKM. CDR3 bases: TGTGCCAGCAGTTTCGCCGGGAGAGGTACAGATACGCAGTATTTT. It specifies CASSFAGRGTDTQYF.

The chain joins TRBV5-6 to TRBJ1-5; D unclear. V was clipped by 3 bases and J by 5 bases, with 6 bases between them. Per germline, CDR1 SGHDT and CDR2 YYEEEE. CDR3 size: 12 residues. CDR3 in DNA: TGTGCCAGCAGCTCGCTTTATCAGCCCCAGCATTTT. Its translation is CASSSLYQPQHF.

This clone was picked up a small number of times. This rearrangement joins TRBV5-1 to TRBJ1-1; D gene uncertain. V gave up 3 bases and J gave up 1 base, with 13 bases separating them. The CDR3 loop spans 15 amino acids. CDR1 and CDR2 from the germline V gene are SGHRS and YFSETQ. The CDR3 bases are TGCGCCAGCAGCTCGTGGGCCGGGTCGAACACTGAAGCTTTCTTT. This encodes CASSSWAGSNTEAFF.

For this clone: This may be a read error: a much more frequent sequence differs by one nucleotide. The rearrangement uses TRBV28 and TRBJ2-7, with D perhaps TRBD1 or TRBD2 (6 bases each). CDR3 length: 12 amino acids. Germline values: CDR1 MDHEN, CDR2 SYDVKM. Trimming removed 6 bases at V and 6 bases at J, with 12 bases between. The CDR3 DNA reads TGTGCCAGCAGCCAACAGGGAGGCGAGCAGTACTTC. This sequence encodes CASSQQGGEQYF.

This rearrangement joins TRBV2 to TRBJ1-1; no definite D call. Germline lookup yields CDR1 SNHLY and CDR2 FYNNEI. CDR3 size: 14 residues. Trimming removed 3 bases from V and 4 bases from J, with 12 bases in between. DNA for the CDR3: TGTGCCAGCAGTGATGTCCCGCGGGGCACTGAAGCTTTCTTT. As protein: CASSDVPRGTEAFF.

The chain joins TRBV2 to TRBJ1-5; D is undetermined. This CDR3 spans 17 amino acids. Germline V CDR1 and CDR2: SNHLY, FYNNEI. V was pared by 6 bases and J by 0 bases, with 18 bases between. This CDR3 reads CASSGGGSVSSNQPQHF. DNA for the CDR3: TGTGCCAGCAGCGGCGGTGGTAGCGTCTCTAGCAATCAGCCCCAGCATTTT.

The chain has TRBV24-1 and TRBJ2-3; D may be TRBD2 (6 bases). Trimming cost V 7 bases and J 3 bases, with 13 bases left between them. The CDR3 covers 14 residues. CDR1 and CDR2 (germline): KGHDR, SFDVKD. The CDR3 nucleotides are TGTGCCACCAGCGCCCTTCGGGGGACAGATACGCAGTATTTT. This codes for CATSALRGTDTQYF.

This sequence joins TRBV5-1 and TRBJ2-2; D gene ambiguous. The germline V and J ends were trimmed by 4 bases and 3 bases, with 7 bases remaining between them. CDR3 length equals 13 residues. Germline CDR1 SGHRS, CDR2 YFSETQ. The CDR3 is CASSLRDTGELFF. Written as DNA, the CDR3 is TGCGCCAGCAGCCTACGGGACACCGGGGAGCTGTTTTTT.

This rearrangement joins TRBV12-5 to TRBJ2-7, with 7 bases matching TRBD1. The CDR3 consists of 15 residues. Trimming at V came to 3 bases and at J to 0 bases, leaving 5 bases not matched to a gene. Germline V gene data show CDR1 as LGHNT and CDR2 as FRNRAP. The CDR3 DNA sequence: TGTGCTAGTGGTTTTGGACAGGCGAGCTCCTACGAGCAGTACGTC. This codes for CASGFGQASSYEQYV.

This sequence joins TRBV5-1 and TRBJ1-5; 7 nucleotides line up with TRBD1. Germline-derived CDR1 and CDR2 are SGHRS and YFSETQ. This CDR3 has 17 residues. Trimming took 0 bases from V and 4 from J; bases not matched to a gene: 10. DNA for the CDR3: TGCGCCAGCAGCTTGGAGCCAGGGGGTCGAAGTAATCAGCCCCAGCATTTT. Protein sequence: CASSLEPGGRSNQPQHF.

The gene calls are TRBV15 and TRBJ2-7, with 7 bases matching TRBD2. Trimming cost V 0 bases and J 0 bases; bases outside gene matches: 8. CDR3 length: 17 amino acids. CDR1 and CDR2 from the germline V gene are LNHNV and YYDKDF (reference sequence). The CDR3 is CATSRDTGGGSSYEQYV. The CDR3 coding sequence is TGTGCCACCAGCAGAGATACCGGAGGCGGGAGCTCCTACGAGCAGTACGTC.

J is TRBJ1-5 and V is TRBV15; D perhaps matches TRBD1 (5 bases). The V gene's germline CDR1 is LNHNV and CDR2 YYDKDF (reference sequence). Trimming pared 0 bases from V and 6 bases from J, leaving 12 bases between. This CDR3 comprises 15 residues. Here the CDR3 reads CATSRDLGESQPQHF. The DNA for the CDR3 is TGTGCCACCAGCAGAGATTTGGGGGAAAGTCAGCCCCAGCATTTT.

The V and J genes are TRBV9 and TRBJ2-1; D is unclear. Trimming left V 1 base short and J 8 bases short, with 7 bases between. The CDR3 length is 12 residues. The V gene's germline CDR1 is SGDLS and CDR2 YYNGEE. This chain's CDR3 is CASSVIGYEQFF. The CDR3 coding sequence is TGTGCCAGCAGCGTAATCGGCTATGAGCAGTTCTTC.

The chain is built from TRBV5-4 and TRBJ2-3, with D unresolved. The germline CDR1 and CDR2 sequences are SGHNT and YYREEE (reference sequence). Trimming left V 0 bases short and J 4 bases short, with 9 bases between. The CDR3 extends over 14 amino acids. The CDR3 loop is CASSLEVTADTQYF. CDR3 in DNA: TGTGCCAGCAGCTTGGAGGTCACCGCAGATACGCAGTATTTT.

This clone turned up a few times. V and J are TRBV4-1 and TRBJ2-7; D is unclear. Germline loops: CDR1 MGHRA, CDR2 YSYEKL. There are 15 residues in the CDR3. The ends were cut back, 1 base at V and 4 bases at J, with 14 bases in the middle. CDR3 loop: CASSQVESSWYEQYV. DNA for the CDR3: TGCGCCAGCAGCCAAGTAGAGTCTTCTTGGTACGAGCAGTACGTC.

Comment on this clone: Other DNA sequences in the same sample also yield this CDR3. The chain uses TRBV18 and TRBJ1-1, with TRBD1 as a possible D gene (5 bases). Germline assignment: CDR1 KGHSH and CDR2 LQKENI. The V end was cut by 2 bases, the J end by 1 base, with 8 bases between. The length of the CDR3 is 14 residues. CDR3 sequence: CASSPTTGNTEAFF. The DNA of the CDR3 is TGTGCCAGCTCACCAACCACAGGGAACACTGAAGCTTTCTTT. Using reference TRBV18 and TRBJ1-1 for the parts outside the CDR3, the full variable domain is NAGVMQNPRHLVRRRGQEARLRCSPMKGHSHVYWYRQLPEEGLKFMVYLQKENIIDESGMPKERFSAEFPKEGPSILRIQQVVRGDSAAYFCASSPTTGNTEAFFGQGTRLTVV.

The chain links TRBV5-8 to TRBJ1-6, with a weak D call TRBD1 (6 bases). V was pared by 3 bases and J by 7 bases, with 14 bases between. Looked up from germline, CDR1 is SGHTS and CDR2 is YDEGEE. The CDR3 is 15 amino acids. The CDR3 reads CASSYQGLGNSPLHF. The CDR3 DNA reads TGTGCCAGCAGCTATCAGGGGCTAGGGAATTCACCCCTCCACTTT.

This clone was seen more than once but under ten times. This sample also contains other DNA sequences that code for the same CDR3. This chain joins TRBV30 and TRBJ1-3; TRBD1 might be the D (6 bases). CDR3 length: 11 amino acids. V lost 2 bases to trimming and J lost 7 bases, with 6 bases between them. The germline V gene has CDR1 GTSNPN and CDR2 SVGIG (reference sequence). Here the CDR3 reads CAWSTGNTIYF. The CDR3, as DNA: TGTGCCTGGAGTACAGGGAACACCATATATTTT.

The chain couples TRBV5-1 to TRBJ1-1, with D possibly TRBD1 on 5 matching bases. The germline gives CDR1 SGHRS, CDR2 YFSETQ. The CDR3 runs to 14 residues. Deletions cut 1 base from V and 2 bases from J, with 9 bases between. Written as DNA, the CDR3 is TGCGCCAGCAGCTTGAATACAGGTAACACTGAAGCTTTCTTT. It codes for CASSLNTGNTEAFF. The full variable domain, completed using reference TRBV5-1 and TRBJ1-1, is KAGVTQTPRYLIKTRGQQVTLSCSPISGHRSVSWYQQTPGQGLQFLFEYFSETQRNKGNFPGRFSGRQFSNSRSEMNVSTLELGDSALYLCASSLNTGNTEAFFGQGTRLTVV.

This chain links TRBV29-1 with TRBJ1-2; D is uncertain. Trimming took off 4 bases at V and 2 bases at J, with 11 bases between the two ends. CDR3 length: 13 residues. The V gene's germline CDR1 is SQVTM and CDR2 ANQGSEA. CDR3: CSVGSTVNYGYTF. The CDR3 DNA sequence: TGCAGCGTTGGAAGTACAGTCAACTATGGCTACACCTTC.

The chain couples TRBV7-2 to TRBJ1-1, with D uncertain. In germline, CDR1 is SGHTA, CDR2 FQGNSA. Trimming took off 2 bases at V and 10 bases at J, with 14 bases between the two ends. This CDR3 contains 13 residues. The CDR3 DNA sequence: TGTGCCAGCAGCTTAAATCCCACTCTGGGAGCTTTCTTT. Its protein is CASSLNPTLGAFF.

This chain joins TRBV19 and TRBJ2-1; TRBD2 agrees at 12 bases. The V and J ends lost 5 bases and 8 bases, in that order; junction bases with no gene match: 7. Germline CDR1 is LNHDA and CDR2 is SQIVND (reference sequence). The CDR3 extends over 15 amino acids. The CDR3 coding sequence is TGTGCCAGTAGTGCTGGACTAGCGGGGACCTATGAGCAGTTCTTC. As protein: CASSAGLAGTYEQFF.

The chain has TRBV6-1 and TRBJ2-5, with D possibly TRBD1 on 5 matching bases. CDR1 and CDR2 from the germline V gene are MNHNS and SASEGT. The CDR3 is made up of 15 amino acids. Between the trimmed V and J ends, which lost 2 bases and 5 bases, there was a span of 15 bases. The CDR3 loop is CASSEFWGDRETQYF. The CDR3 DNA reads TGTGCCAGCAGTGAATTTTGGGGCGATAGGGAGACCCAGTACTTC.

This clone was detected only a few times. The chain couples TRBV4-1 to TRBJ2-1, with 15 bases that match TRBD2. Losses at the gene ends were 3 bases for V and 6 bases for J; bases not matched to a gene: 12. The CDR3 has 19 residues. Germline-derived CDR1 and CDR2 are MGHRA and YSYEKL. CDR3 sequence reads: CASSHPGLAGGPGANEQFF. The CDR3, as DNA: TGCGCCAGCAGCCACCCCGGACTAGCGGGAGGGCCCGGTGCCAATGAGCAGTTCTTC.

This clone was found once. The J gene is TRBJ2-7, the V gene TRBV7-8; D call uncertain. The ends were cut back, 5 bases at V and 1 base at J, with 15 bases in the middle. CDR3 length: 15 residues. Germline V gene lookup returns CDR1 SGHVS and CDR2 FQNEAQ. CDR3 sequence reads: CASSHTDGMSYEQYF. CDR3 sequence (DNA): TGTGCCAGCAGCCATACGGACGGAATGTCCTACGAGCAGTACTTC.

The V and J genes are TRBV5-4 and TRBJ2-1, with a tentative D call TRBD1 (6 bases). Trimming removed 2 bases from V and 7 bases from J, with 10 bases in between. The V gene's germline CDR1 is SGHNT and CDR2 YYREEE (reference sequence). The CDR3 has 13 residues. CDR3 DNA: TGTGCCAGCAGCTTAGACACAGGGAATGAGCAGTTCTTC. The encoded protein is CASSLDTGNEQFF.

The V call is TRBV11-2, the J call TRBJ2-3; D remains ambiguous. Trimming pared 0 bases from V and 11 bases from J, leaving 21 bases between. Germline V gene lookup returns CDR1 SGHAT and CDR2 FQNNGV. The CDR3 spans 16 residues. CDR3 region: CASSLDGYPTPNMQYF. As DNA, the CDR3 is TGTGCCAGCAGCTTAGATGGATATCCCACACCGAATATGCAGTATTTT.